These T cell receptor beta chains were read from a single sample in a study of siplizumab effects on memory and regulatory T cells. Profiling relied on immunoSEQ multiplex PCR, and the TCRdb table lists in-frame clones only, not all of them. This repertoire shows 90,000 to 110,000 clones, about 93% found once; its top ten account for approximately 0.32%. Material for sequencing was CD4+ T cells sorted from blood. These receptors all come from a human donor in good health. The CDR3 runs from the conserved cysteine through the conserved F or W. The D gene is left open where the match is weak. Only some rows state a clone size, as once, few, many or a class for expanded clones.

>NA|once|TRBJ2-7|TRBV20-1
CSGKGGREQYF
TGCAGTGGAAAGGGGGGCCGCGAGCAGTACTTC
>NA|NA|TRBJ1-3|TRBV11-2
CASSSTGSSGNTIYF
TGTGCCAGCAGCTCCACCGGGTCCTCTGGAAACACCATATATTTT
>NA|NA|TRBJ2-1|TRBV7-8
CASRQGFVYNEQFF
TGTGCCAGCAGACAAGGGTTCGTTTACAATGAGCAGTTCTTC
>NA|NA|TRBJ2-1|TRBV27
CASSLSGTGSYNEQFF
TGTGCCAGCAGTTTATCGGGGACGGGCTCCTACAATGAGCAGTTCTTC
>TRBD2|once|TRBJ2-7|TRBV7-2
CASSPGLVGEQYF
TGTGCCAGCAGCCCTGGACTAGTAGGGGAGCAGTACTTC
>NA|once|TRBJ1-1|TRBV5-1
CASSLEGGANTEAFF
TGCGCCAGCAGCTTGGAGGGGGGCGCGAACACTGAAGCTTTCTTT
>NA|once|TRBJ1-5|TRBV6-6
CASSTSLEPNQPQHF
TGTGCCAGCAGCACCTCCCTGGAACCCAATCAGCCCCAGCATTTT
>NA|once|TRBJ1-5|TRBV11-2
CASSLDIVNQPQHF
TGTGCCAGCAGCTTAGATATAGTTAATCAGCCCCAGCATTTT
>TRBD2|NA|TRBJ2-6|TRBV5-1
CASSPRTSGTGANVLTF
TGCGCCAGCAGCCCGAGGACTAGCGGGACTGGGGCCAACGTCCTGACTTTC
>NA|once|TRBJ1-2|TRBV18
CASSPLDNYGYTF
TGTGCCAGCTCACCACTGGACAACTATGGCTACACCTTC
>NA|NA|TRBJ2-2|TRBV19
CASSIQANGELFF
TGTGCCAGTAGTATACAGGCCAACGGGGAGCTGTTTTTT
>TRBD2|NA|TRBJ2-1|TRBV5-4
CASSPASGSKTSGEQFF
TGTGCCAGCAGCCCCGCTAGCGGGAGTAAGACAAGCGGTGAGCAGTTCTTC
>NA|NA|TRBJ2-1|TRBV9
CASSVDRLARNEQFF
TGTGCCAGCAGCGTAGATAGGCTAGCGAGGAATGAGCAGTTCTTC
>NA|once|TRBJ1-2|TRBV5-4
CTSSPDLLANYGYTF
TGTACCAGCAGCCCAGACTTACTAGCTAACTATGGCTACACCTTC
>TRBD1|NA|TRBJ1-2|TRBV18
CASSATTGTGVNYGYTF
TGTGCCAGCTCAGCCACTACCGGGACAGGAGTCAACTATGGCTACACCTTC
>TRBD1|NA|TRBJ2-7|TRBV7-9
CASRGQGALEQYF
TGTGCCAGCAGGGGACAGGGGGCGCTCGAGCAGTACTTC
>NA|NA|TRBJ2-1|TRBV9
CASSPGRTYSYNEQFF
TGTGCCAGCAGCCCAGGACGGACCTATTCGTACAATGAGCAGTTCTTC
>NA|NA|TRBJ1-1|TRBV5-1
CASSLGPSANTEAFF
TGCGCCAGCAGCTTAGGACCCTCGGCGAACACTGAAGCTTTCTTT
>TRBD1|NA|TRBJ1-2|TRBV5-1
CASSLTSGTGVGYGYTF
TGCGCCAGCAGCTTAACCTCCGGGACAGGGGTGGGCTATGGCTACACCTTC
>TRBD1|NA|TRBJ2-2|TRBV5-1
CASSLAFGTGPAGELFF
TGCGCCAGCAGCTTGGCCTTTGGGACAGGGCCGGCCGGGGAGCTGTTTTTT
>NA|NA|TRBJ2-3|TRBV6-6
CASSQIDTQYF
TGTGCCAGCAGTCAGATCGATACGCAGTATTTT
>NA|once|TRBJ2-5|TRBV4-2
CASSQARQETQYF
TGTGCCAGCAGCCAAGCCAGACAAGAGACCCAGTACTTC
>NA|NA|TRBJ2-3|TRBV5-4
CASSVISGSRTDTQYF
TGTGCCAGCAGCGTCATCTCGGGGTCCAGGACAGATACGCAGTATTTT
>TRBD1|NA|TRBJ1-6|TRBV10-3
CAISVDRVYNSPLHF
TGTGCCATCAGTGTGGACAGGGTATATAATTCACCCCTCCACTTT
>TRBD1|NA|TRBJ1-4|TRBV7-2
CASSSRQGFNEKLFF
TGTGCCAGCAGCTCCAGACAGGGATTTAACGAAAAACTGTTTTTT
>TRBD1|NA|TRBJ1-2|TRBV5-4
CASSRTDRGSGYTF
TGTGCCAGCAGCCGAACCGACAGGGGTTCGGGCTACACCTTC
>NA|NA|TRBJ1-5|TRBV19
CASSNSGDNQPQHF
TGTGCCAGTAGTAATTCAGGGGACAATCAGCCCCAGCATTTT
>NA|NA|TRBJ2-7|TRBV6-1
CASSLRYEQYF
TGTGCCAGCAGCCTCCGCTACGAGCAGTACTTC
>NA|NA|TRBJ1-4|TRBV12-1
CASSLVPGTFYRLEKLFF
TGTGCCAGCAGCCTTGTCCCTGGGACTTTCTATAGGCTTGAAAAACTGTTTTTT
>NA|few|TRBJ1-5|TRBV6-1
CASSEPWQGVGNQPQHF
TGTGCCAGCAGTGAACCCTGGCAGGGTGTCGGCAATCAGCCCCAGCATTTT
>NA|NA|TRBJ1-1|TRBV29-1
CSVGPLPHTEAFF
TGCAGCGTTGGACCCCTCCCGCACACTGAAGCTTTCTTT
>NA|NA|TRBJ1-2|TRBV4-1
CASSQVLGEGYTF
TGCGCCAGCAGCCAAGTTTTAGGGGAGGGCTACACCTTC
>TRBD1|NA|TRBJ1-3|TRBV6-5
CASSYSRTGVGNTIYF
TGTGCCAGCAGTTACTCGAGGACAGGGGTTGGAAACACCATATATTTT
>TRBD1|NA|TRBJ2-7|TRBV14
CASSLRTGNSEQYF
TGTGCCAGCAGCCTCCGGACAGGGAATAGCGAGCAGTACTTC
>NA|NA|TRBJ2-7|TRBV5-1
CASNPGTPNYEQYF
TGCGCCAGCAACCCGGGGACACCGAACTACGAGCAGTACTTC
>NA|NA|TRBJ2-1|TRBV9
CASYRGARDEQFF
TGTGCCAGTTATAGGGGGGCCAGGGATGAGCAGTTCTTC
>TRBD1|NA|TRBJ1-4|TRBV19
CASSILTGGNEKLFF
TGTGCCAGTAGTATTTTGACAGGGGGCAACGAAAAACTGTTTTTT
>NA|NA|TRBJ1-3|TRBV10-3
CAISESGANSGNTIYF
TGTGCCATCAGTGAGTCGGGGGCAAACTCTGGAAACACCATATATTTT
>TRBD2|NA|TRBJ2-3|TRBV6-5
CASSYRGLAGVDTQYF
TGTGCCAGCAGTTACCGGGGACTAGCGGGAGTAGATACGCAGTATTTT
>NA|NA|TRBJ1-2|TRBV15
CATSRILREIYTF
TGTGCCACCAGCAGAATTCTGCGGGAGATCTACACCTTC
>TRBD2|NA|TRBJ2-3|TRBV13
CASSYSPGSGGSDTQYF
TGTGCCAGCAGCTACTCCCCGGGTAGCGGGGGATCAGATACGCAGTATTTT
>NA|NA|TRBJ2-3|TRBV2
CASSLRETSTDTQYF
TGTGCCAGCAGTCTCAGGGAAACTAGCACAGATACGCAGTATTTT
>NA|NA|TRBJ1-4|TRBV27
CASSPHNSNEKLFF
TGTGCCAGCAGTCCTCATAATTCTAATGAAAAACTGTTTTTT
>NA|NA|TRBJ1-5|TRBV6-5
CASSYRQGYQPQHF
TGTGCCAGCAGTTACAGGCAGGGGTATCAGCCCCAGCATTTT
>NA|NA|TRBJ2-4|TRBV4-1
CASSQATVLAKNIQYF
TGCGCCAGCAGCCAAGCGACGGTGCTAGCCAAAAACATTCAGTACTTC
>NA|NA|TRBJ1-1|TRBV19
CASSIGDGTEAFF
TGTGCCAGTAGTATAGGAGATGGCACTGAAGCTTTCTTT
>NA|NA|TRBJ2-7|TRBV27
CASSLGSLSYEQYF
TGTGCCAGCAGTTTAGGCAGCCTCTCCTACGAGCAGTACTTC
>NA|once|TRBJ1-4|TRBV2
CASSDRAGRYEKLFF
TGTGCCAGCAGTGACCGCGCAGGTCGATATGAAAAACTGTTTTTT
>NA|NA|TRBJ2-1|TRBV5-6
CASLESSYNEQFF
TGTGCCAGCCTGGAGAGCTCCTACAATGAGCAGTTCTTC
>NA|NA|TRBJ1-2|TRBV10-3
CAISESVYGYTF
TGTGCCATCAGTGAGTCAGTCTATGGCTACACCTTC
>NA|NA|TRBJ2-2|TRBV7-9
CASSLVISGPTGELFF
TGTGCCAGCAGCTTAGTTATTTCAGGGCCCACCGGGGAGCTGTTTTTT
>NA|NA|TRBJ1-2|TRBV7-2
CASSESQGFNYGYTF
TGTGCCAGCAGCGAATCACAGGGATTTAACTATGGCTACACCTTC
>TRBD2|once|TRBJ2-3|TRBV7-2
CASSTGAVRSGGATDTQYF
TGTGCCAGCAGCACCGGAGCGGTTCGTAGCGGGGGGGCCACAGATACGCAGTATTTT
>NA|NA|TRBJ1-1|TRBV5-1
CASSFGTRGTEAFF
TGCGCCAGCAGCTTTGGGACCAGGGGCACTGAAGCTTTCTTT
>TRBD1|NA|TRBJ1-5|TRBV7-2
CASSPQGTGGNQPQHF
TGTGCCAGCAGCCCACAAGGGACAGGGGGCAATCAGCCCCAGCATTTT
>TRBD2|NA|TRBJ2-3|TRBV5-6
CASSWGLAGGPRGDTQYF
TGTGCCAGCAGCTGGGGACTAGCGGGGGGCCCACGAGGAGATACGCAGTATTTT
>TRBD2|once|TRBJ2-5|TRBV2
CASRAGASGKETQYF
TGTGCCAGCAGAGCCGGGGCTAGCGGTAAAGAGACCCAGTACTTC
>TRBD2|once|TRBJ2-5|TRBV11-2
CASSLDTAGGGETQYF
TGTGCCAGCAGCTTAGACACGGCGGGAGGGGGGGAGACCCAGTACTTC
>TRBD1|NA|TRBJ2-4|TRBV5-1
CASSLEGGANIQYF
TGCGCCAGCAGCTTGGAAGGGGGCGCAAACATTCAGTACTTC